The 29 T cell receptor beta chains presented below share a single source sample, sequenced in a study of early T cells in non-severe SARS-CoV-2 infection. TCRdb itself ran the 5' RACE reads through MiXCR, one entry per CDR3 protein. This table holds more than 75,000 distinct CDR3 sequences, roughly an eighth found once. The sample comprised whole blood. The origin of the receptors is an adult who was a healthcare worker with PCR-confirmed SARS-CoV-2 infection or an uninfected control (not recorded which).

This clonotype was recorded a few times. The rearrangement joins TRBV28 to TRBJ1-2; D not certain. The germline V gene has CDR1 MDHEN and CDR2 SYDVKM. This CDR3 has 13 amino acids. V lost 5 bases to trimming and J lost 1 base, with 8 bases between them. The CDR3 here is CASSPNSNYGYTF. The CDR3 DNA is TGTGCCAGCAGTCCTAACAGTAACTATGGCTACACCTTC.

This clonotype was counted between two and nine times. V usage is TRBV20-1 and J usage is TRBJ2-1; 7 positions agree with TRBD1. V was pared by 5 bases and J by 1 base, with 5 bases of the junction left unmatched. CDR3 length: 14 amino acids. Germline V gene lookup returns CDR1 DFQATT and CDR2 SNEGSKA (reference sequence). For the CDR3, the DNA is TGCAGTGCTTCCTGGGACAGTTCCTACAATGAGCAGTTCTTC. This gives the protein CSASWDSSYNEQFF.

This clonotype was picked up many times. The chain joins TRBV29-1 to TRBJ1-1; 9 bases map to TRBD1. CDR3 size: 14 residues. Germline CDR1 and CDR2: SQVTM and ANQGSEA. V lost 4 bases and J lost 2; bases outside the gene matches: 5. The CDR3 sequence: CSVGMTGGNTEAFF. CDR3 DNA sequence: TGCAGCGTTGGGATGACAGGGGGAAACACTGAAGCTTTCTTT. The whole variable domain, remainder taken from reference TRBV29-1 and TRBJ1-1, is SAVISQKPSRDICQRGTSLTIQCQVDSQVTMMFWYRQQPGQSLTLIATANQGSEATYESGFVIDKFPISRPNLTFSTLTVSNMSPEDSSIYLCSVGMTGGNTEAFFGQGTRLTVV.

This clonotype was detected many times. This chain uses TRBV2 with TRBJ2-3; D gene unclear. V was trimmed by 8 bases and J by 5 bases, leaving 20 bases between them. This CDR3 contains 15 residues. Germline CDR1 SNHLY, CDR2 FYNNEI. The CDR3, as DNA: TGTGCCAGCGGCCCCGGGCCCTCGGCCGGAGATACGCAGTATTTT. This encodes CASGPGPSAGDTQYF.

This clonotype has just a few counts. The chain employs TRBV29-1 and TRBJ2-7; 8 nucleotides align to TRBD1. Germline V gene sequence: CDR1 SQVTM, CDR2 ANQGSEA. CDR3 length: 13 amino acids. V gave up 5 bases and J gave up 3 bases; unmatched junction bases: 6. This chain's CDR3 is CSVSGTGYYEQYF. Written as DNA, the CDR3 is TGCAGCGTTTCCGGGACAGGTTACTACGAGCAGTACTTC.

This clonotype was detected ten times or more. V usage is TRBV20-1 and J usage is TRBJ2-3; 8 nucleotides match TRBD2. The V segment lost 0 bases and the J segment 0 bases; nucleotides outside the gene matches: 5. Per the germline V gene, CDR1 is DFQATT and CDR2 is SNEGSKA (reference sequence). This CDR3 has 16 residues. CDR3 loop: CSARDTLAASTDTQYF. The CDR3, as DNA: TGCAGTGCTAGAGATACACTAGCGGCGAGCACAGATACGCAGTATTTT.

This clonotype was seen only a few times. The rearrangement joins TRBV29-1 to TRBJ2-3; TRBD2 agrees at 7 bases. Trimming took 6 bases from V and 0 from J; bases not matched to a gene: 9. The CDR3 spans 15 residues. Germline V CDR1 and CDR2: SQVTM, ANQGSEA. Here the CDR3 reads CSVATGGFSTDTQYF. The DNA of the CDR3 is TGCAGCGTGGCTACGGGGGGATTTAGCACAGATACGCAGTATTTT.

The chain recombines TRBV12-3 or TRBV12-4 with TRBJ1-5; no reliable D call. This CDR3 is built from 13 residues. Deletions cut 5 bases from V and 2 bases from J, with 7 bases between. CDR3 in amino acids: CASSAAGNQPQHF. CDR3 in DNA: TGTGCCAGCAGTGCCGCAGGCAATCAGCCCCAGCATTTT.

The CDR3 DNA reads as TGCGCCAGCAGCCAAGGACTAGCGGGGGGGCCGAGCTCCTACGAGCAGTACTTC. It encodes CASSQGLAGGPSSYEQYF. The gene calls are TRBV4-1 and TRBJ2-7; 14 bases are shared with TRBD2. V was pared by 1 base and J by 0 bases, with 5 bases of the junction left unmatched. CDR3 size: 18 residues. From germline, CDR1 is MGHRA and CDR2 YSYEKL.

This clonotype was recorded a few times. The chain joins TRBV9 to TRBJ1-6; the D is unclear. The V and J ends lost 6 bases and 10 bases respectively, with 14 bases between them. The CDR3 covers 13 residues. Germline V gene sequence: CDR1 SGDLS, CDR2 YYNGEE. The CDR3 bases are TGTGCCAGCAACGCCTTGTCGGGCTCACCCCTCCACTTT. Translated: CASNALSGSPLHF.

This clonotype was detected many times. The chain combines TRBV5-5 with TRBJ2-1; D remains ambiguous. V lost 0 bases and J 7 bases, leaving 8 bases between the germline ends. Per germline, CDR1 SGHKS and CDR2 YYEKEE (reference sequence). The CDR3 has 13 residues. The DNA of the CDR3 is TGTGCCAGCAGCTTGGCCCGTCCGAATGAGCAGTTCTTC. Encoded protein: CASSLARPNEQFF.

A note on this clonotype: A read error is possible here, since a much larger clone lies one base away. The V and J genes are TRBV24-1 and TRBJ2-7; D gene ambiguous. The V gene's germline CDR1 is KGHDR and CDR2 SFDVKD. The ends were cut back, 10 bases at V and 9 bases at J, with 6 bases in the middle. The CDR3 consists of 8 residues. CDR3 in amino acids: CATDGQYF. CDR3 nucleotides: TGTGCCACAGACGGGCAGTACTTC.

This clonotype was counted between two and nine times. The genes are TRBV2 and TRBJ2-3; possibly TRBD2 for D (6 bases). V was clipped by 3 bases and J by 4 bases, with 11 bases between them. CDR1 SNHLY and CDR2 FYNNEI come from the germline V gene. The CDR3 loop spans 14 amino acids. In nucleotides, the CDR3 is TGTGCCAGCAGTGAGACTAGATGGTCAGATACGCAGTATTTT. Translating it yields CASSETRWSDTQYF.

In its sample, this clonotype was seen a few times. The V call is TRBV7-9, the J call TRBJ1-5; D remains ambiguous. The germline gives CDR1 SEHNR, CDR2 FQNEAQ (reference sequence). V was shortened by 2 bases and J by 4 bases, with 3 bases between the two germline ends. CDR3 length: 12 amino acids. The CDR3 coding sequence is TGTGCCAGCAGCTTATTAAATCAGCCCCAGCATTTT. Translation gives CASSLLNQPQHF.

The chain has TRBV5-6 and TRBJ2-7; 7 nucleotides align to TRBD1. V was clipped by 5 bases and J by 2 bases; unmatched bases: 4. This CDR3 spans 13 amino acids. The germline V gene has CDR1 SGHDT and CDR2 YYEEEE. The CDR3 nucleotides are TGTGCCAGCAGGAGACAGGGAACCTACGAGCAGTACTTC. It yields the protein CASRRQGTYEQYF.

CDR3 nucleotide sequence: TGTGCCAGCAGTGAGGAGGGTGAGCAGTACTTC. It yields the protein CASSEEGEQYF. V gene TRBV2 combines with J gene TRBJ2-7; D possibly corresponds to TRBD2 (6 bases). The germline gives CDR1 SNHLY, CDR2 FYNNEI. CDR3 length: 11 amino acids. The V end lost 3 bases, the J end lost 7 bases, and 7 bases lay between the germline ends.

The chain is built from TRBV5-4 and TRBJ2-3; 11 nucleotides agree with TRBD2. Germline assignment: CDR1 SGHNT and CDR2 YYREEE (reference sequence). This CDR3 contains 16 residues. The V and J ends lost 0 bases and 5 bases, in that order; junction bases with no gene match: 5. The chain's CDR3 is CASSLDSGGARDTQYF. Here the CDR3 DNA reads TGTGCCAGCAGCTTGGATAGCGGGGGGGCCAGAGATACGCAGTATTTT.

J is TRBJ2-1 and V is TRBV9; tentative D call: TRBD1 (5 bases). The CDR3 totals 13 residues. V lost 4 bases and J 10 bases, leaving 15 bases between the germline ends. The germline V gene has CDR1 SGDLS and CDR2 YYNGEE. DNA for the CDR3: TGTGCCAGCAGCCCGGACACTCACAGAGAGCAGTTCTTC. Residues: CASSPDTHREQFF.

Notes on this clonotype: This clone may be a read error of a much larger clone one base away. This is likely a read error, given that the CDR3 carries no conserved phenylalanine or tryptophan at its end. The chain has TRBV20-1 and TRBJ2-3; D unresolved. CDR1 DFQATT and CDR2 SNEGSKA come from the germline V gene (reference sequence). The CDR3 has 12 residues. The V and J ends lost 6 bases and 0 bases respectively, with 7 bases between them. The chain's CDR3 is CSAMLSTDTQYS. The CDR3 DNA reads TGCAGTGCGATGCTCAGCACAGATACGCAGTATTCT.

At least ten counts were recorded for this clonotype. This sequence joins TRBV27 and TRBJ1-6; D is undetermined. Deletions cut 5 bases from V and 7 bases from J, with 9 bases between. Per the germline V gene, CDR1 is MNHEY and CDR2 is SMNVEV (reference sequence). This CDR3 comprises 13 residues. The CDR3 reads CASSPNRNSPLHF. The CDR3 region has the DNA TGTGCCAGCAGTCCCAACCGCAATTCACCCCTCCACTTT.

This clonotype was recorded a few times. The chain carries TRBV9 and TRBJ2-5, with D possibly matching TRBD1 (5 bases). The V gene lost 7 bases and the J gene lost 2 bases, with 15 bases spanning the gap. The CDR3 contains 14 residues. Germline values: CDR1 SGDLS, CDR2 YYNGEE. The CDR3 DNA follows: TGTGCCAGCCTTCGCCCCAGGGAACAAGAGACCCAGTACTTC. Encoded protein: CASLRPREQETQYF.

The genes are TRBV12-3 or TRBV12-4 and TRBJ2-1; 8 bases fit TRBD2. V lost 4 bases to trimming and J lost 3 bases; unmatched junction nucleotides: 5. The CDR3 runs 15 residues. CDR3 residues: CASSSILAVYNEQFF. The CDR3 nucleotides are TGTGCCAGCAGTTCAATACTAGCGGTCTACAATGAGCAGTTCTTC.

This clonotype was seen a few times. The genes are TRBV12-3 or TRBV12-4 and TRBJ2-5; 13 bases are a match to TRBD2. J was trimmed by 1 base and V by 6 bases; bases with no gene match: 8. The CDR3 totals 17 residues. The CDR3 region is CASSQGGLAGPQETQYF. DNA for the CDR3: TGTGCCAGCAGCCAAGGGGGACTAGCGGGACCCCAAGAGACCCAGTACTTC.

V gene TRBV5-5 combines with J gene TRBJ2-7; 8 nucleotides align to TRBD2. This CDR3 spans 14 amino acids. V dropped 10 bases and J dropped 4; count of bases not matched to a gene: 13. From germline, CDR1 is SGHKS and CDR2 YYEKEE (reference sequence). DNA for the CDR3: TGTGCCGGGTCCCCAGCGGGAGAAAGGTACGAGCAGTACTTC. This gives the protein CAGSPAGERYEQYF.

Within the sample, this clonotype is large. V is TRBV20-1 and J is TRBJ2-7, with 14 bases identical to TRBD2. Germline V CDR1 and CDR2: DFQATT, SNEGSKA (reference sequence). The V gene end was trimmed by 4 bases and the J gene end by 3 bases; junction bases not matched to a gene: 8. The CDR3 totals 16 residues. CDR3 in amino acids: CSATRTSGRHIYEQYF. In DNA, the CDR3 is TGCAGTGCTACCCGGACTAGCGGGAGGCACATCTACGAGCAGTACTTC.

This clonotype showed up many times. The rearrangement uses TRBV4-2 and TRBJ1-3; weak D call: TRBD1 (6 bases). This CDR3 spans 17 amino acids. Germline CDR1 is LGHNA and CDR2 is YNFKEQ. Deletions cut 4 bases from V and 2 bases from J, with 18 bases between. The CDR3 coding sequence is TGTGCCAGCAGCCTCGCCTACAGGGAACAGACTGGAAACACCATATATTTT. Translation gives CASSLAYREQTGNTIYF.

This chain joins TRBV5-1 and TRBJ2-3; no clear D. Germline loops: CDR1 SGHRS, CDR2 YFSETQ. This CDR3 contains 16 residues. The V end was cut by 0 bases, the J end by 0 bases, with 11 bases between. CDR3 nucleotides: TGCGCCAGCAGCTTGGAACGGAGCCATAGCACAGATACGCAGTATTTT. Protein product: CASSLERSHSTDTQYF. Drawing the rest from reference TRBV5-1 and TRBJ2-3, the complete variable domain is KAGVTQTPRYLIKTRGQQVTLSCSPISGHRSVSWYQQTPGQGLQFLFEYFSETQRNKGNFPGRFSGRQFSNSRSEMNVSTLELGDSALYLCASSLERSHSTDTQYFGPGTRLTVL.

This clonotype came up a few times. The rearrangement joins TRBV12-3 or TRBV12-4 to TRBJ2-5; 7 bases match TRBD1. CDR3 length equals 16 residues. V dropped 0 bases and J dropped 5; count of bases not matched to a gene: 9. CDR3 sequence reads: CASSLAQGSFGETQYF. The CDR3 DNA follows: TGTGCCAGCAGTTTAGCACAGGGGAGCTTCGGGGAGACCCAGTACTTC.

This rearrangement joins TRBV5-5 to TRBJ2-3, with TRBD2 matching 15 bases. Germline CDR1 is SGHKS and CDR2 is YYEKEE (reference sequence). The CDR3 totals 18 residues. Losses at the gene ends were 4 bases for V and 7 bases for J; bases not matched to a gene: 13. CDR3 sequence: CASSPGLAGGPTPYTQYF. CDR3 DNA: TGTGCCAGCAGCCCGGGACTAGCGGGGGGCCCTACGCCTTATACGCAGTATTTT.